This T cell receptor (beta chain) was obtained from a study of T cell repertoires in cytomegalovirus infection. Trimming cost V 3 bases and J 4 bases, with 11 bases left between them. The CDR3 is 14 residues long. Germline loops: CDR1 LNHNV, CDR2 YYDKDF (reference sequence). TCRdb re-called the reads with MiXCR, one entry per CDR3 protein. This table holds fewer than 850,000 distinct CDR3 sequences, 25% to 30% found once. Details on this clonotype: As yet, its antigen is unknown.

V is TRBV15 and J is TRBJ2-3; D perhaps matches TRBD1 (5 bases). The receptor comes from a human donor in good health (CMV status not recorded). Some clones in this sample may be carry-over from other donors' samples. Sample: cultured CD8+ T cells from PBMCs, taken from culture after CMV antigen stimulation. This CDR3 reads CATSSGAGPDTQYF. The CDR3 DNA reads TGTGCCACCAGCAGCGGTGCAGGGCCAGATACGCAGTATTTT. The variable domain in full, with the rest retrieved from reference TRBV15 and TRBJ2-3, is DAMVIQNPRYQVTQFGKPVTLSCSQTLNHNVMYWYQQKSSQAPKLLFHYYDKDFNNEADTPDNFQSRRPNTSFCFLDIRSPGLGDTAMYLCATSSGAGPDTQYFGPGTRLTVL.